This T cell receptor (beta chain) was observed in a study of blood T cells in healthy people across ages. Whole-study findings and limits: Long-lived donors had more naive CD4+ cells and higher diversity than aged donors. While age rose, TCR beta diversity per million T cells dropped in a roughly linear way.

Sample-barcoded 5' priming and a J-beta primer mix drove a second PCR of about 6 to 12 cycles. MiXCR, applied by TCRdb to the 5' RACE reads, yields one record per CDR3 protein. This table has under 800,000 distinct CDR3 sequences, more than 20% appearing once. As for this clonotype: Its cognate antigen is unknown.

Germline V CDR1 and CDR2: LGHDT, YNNKEL (reference sequence). The CDR3 contains 16 residues. The V and J ends lost 5 bases and 0 bases respectively, with 15 bases between them. Material: blood. This TCR derives from a man between 65 and 85 years old in good health. This chain uses TRBV3-1 with TRBJ2-3, with a weak D call TRBD2 (5 bases). The CDR3 region has the DNA TGTGCCAGCAGCGCCCGGTTAGGCGGGAGCACAGATACGCAGTATTTT. Amino acid sequence: CASSARLGGSTDTQYF.